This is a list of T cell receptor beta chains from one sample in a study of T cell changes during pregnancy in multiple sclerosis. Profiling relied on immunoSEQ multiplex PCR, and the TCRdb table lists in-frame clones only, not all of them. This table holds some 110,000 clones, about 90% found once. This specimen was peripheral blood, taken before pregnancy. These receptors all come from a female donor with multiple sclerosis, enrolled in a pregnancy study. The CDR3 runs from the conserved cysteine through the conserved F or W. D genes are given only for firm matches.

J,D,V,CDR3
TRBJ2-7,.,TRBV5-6,CASSRGEAYEQYF
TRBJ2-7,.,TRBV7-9,CASSSEDSFWEQYF
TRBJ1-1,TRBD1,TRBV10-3,CAISGGGLGTEAFF
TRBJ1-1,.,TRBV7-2,CASSSTGYTEAFF
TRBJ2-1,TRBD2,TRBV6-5,CASSYHGLAANEQFF
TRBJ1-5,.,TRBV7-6,CASSLGPSWPQHF
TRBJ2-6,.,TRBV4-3,CASSPDTTSGANVLTF
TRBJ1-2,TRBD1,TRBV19,CASTRQGASEGYTF
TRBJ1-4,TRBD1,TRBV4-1,CASSQWQGGEKLFF
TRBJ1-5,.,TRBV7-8,CASSLRGGANQPQHF
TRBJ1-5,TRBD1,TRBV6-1,CASAEGTASNQPQHF
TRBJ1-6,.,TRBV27,CASSLNSSPLHF
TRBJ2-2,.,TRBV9,CASSQQGIGELFF
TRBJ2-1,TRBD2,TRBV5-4,CASSLPSGEYNEQFF
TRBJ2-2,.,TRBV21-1,CASSKQREVCRRTPPNTGELFF
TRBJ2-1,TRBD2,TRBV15,CATRGLGVYDEQFF
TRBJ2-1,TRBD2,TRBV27,CASKPSYPGLVFGYEQFF
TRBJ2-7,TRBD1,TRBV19,CASRTTGGIYEQYF
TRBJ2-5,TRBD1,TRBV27,CASSDRGKETQYF
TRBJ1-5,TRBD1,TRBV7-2,CASSLTGGNQPQHF
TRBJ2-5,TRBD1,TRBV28,CASQRGLRGQETQYF
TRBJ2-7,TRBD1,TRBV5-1,CASSLTGTGVHEQYF
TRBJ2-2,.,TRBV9,CASRTGNTGELFF
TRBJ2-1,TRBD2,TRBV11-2,CASSPGLAENNEQFF